This T cell receptor (beta chain) is drawn from a study of PD-1 blockade in mismatch repair-deficient tumors. The repertoire was sequenced with immunoSEQ multiplex PCR; TCRdb's copy has only in-frame clones and lacks some. This table has more than 95,000 clones, around 83% appearing once. The CDR3 spans 15 residues. V lost 5 bases and J lost 3; bases outside the gene matches: 3. Germline CDR1 is MNHEY and CDR2 is SVGAGI. This receptor was identified in an adult with mismatch repair-deficient cancer. This chain uses TRBV6-5 with TRBJ2-1; 11 bases are shared with TRBD2. The sample was peripheral blood, taken 44 weeks after starting pembrolizumab. The CDR3 loop is CASSKGTSGYNEQFF. CDR3 bases: TGTGCCAGCAGTAAAGGGACTAGCGGCTACAATGAGCAGTTCTTC.